This TCR beta chain was documented in a study of T cells in localized non-small cell lung cancer. Overall study results and limits: In adjacent lung, a median roughly 56 of the top 100 tumor clones were found. The highest T cell clonality was in uninvolved adjacent lung, above tumor. Analysis by sequencing included only one tumor region, so heterogeneity remains possible. Density of T cells in blood, when higher, went with longer overall survival.

On this clone itself: The antigen remains unidentified.

Libraries were prepared by immunoSEQ multiplex PCR; TCRdb keeps only in-frame clonotypes and omits some of them. This sample has roughly 70,000 clones; about nine tenths occur once, and the top ten carry 21%. V shed 0 bases and J shed 8 bases, with 11 bases lying between them. The CDR3 is made up of 13 amino acids. In germline, CDR1 is SGDLS, CDR2 YYNGEE. The rearrangement uses TRBV9 and TRBJ1-2, with a tentative D call TRBD1 (6 bases). The source is a male donor aged 60 or older with stage III squamous cell lung carcinoma. The starting material was peripheral blood, obtained before any cancer treatment. The CDR3 protein is CASSVDRGRGYTF. CDR3 bases: TGTGCCAGCAGCGTAGATCGGGGGCGAGGCTACACCTTC.